Below, one T cell receptor (beta chain) is given with its context. What it recognizes is unknown. The source of the sample is a study of blood T cells in healthy people across ages. Study summary: Template switching captured about one barcoded beta molecule per two T cells.

Study-level results: TCR beta diversity was tightly associated with the proportion of naive T cells.

A J-beta primer mix and a sample-barcoded 5' primer were used in a second PCR of about 7 to 11 cycles. Each cDNA molecule was tagged by a template-switch adaptor with 12 random nucleotides. In TCRdb, the 5' RACE reads were re-called with MiXCR into one record per CDR3 protein. The sample shows about 1,800,000 distinct CDR3 sequences, 28% of them seen only once. Extracted total RNA amounted to at least 5 micrograms for each sample. The receptor was derived from a woman in her 30s in good health. The sequenced material came from blood.

This CDR3 reads CASSLKPQQPQHF. The CDR3 DNA sequence: TGTGCCAGCAGTTTAAAACCTCAGCAGCCCCAGCATTTT. The J gene is TRBJ1-5, the V gene TRBV12-3 or TRBV12-4; no firm D call. V dropped 2 bases and J dropped 7 bases, with 9 bases sitting between them. This CDR3 comprises 13 residues.